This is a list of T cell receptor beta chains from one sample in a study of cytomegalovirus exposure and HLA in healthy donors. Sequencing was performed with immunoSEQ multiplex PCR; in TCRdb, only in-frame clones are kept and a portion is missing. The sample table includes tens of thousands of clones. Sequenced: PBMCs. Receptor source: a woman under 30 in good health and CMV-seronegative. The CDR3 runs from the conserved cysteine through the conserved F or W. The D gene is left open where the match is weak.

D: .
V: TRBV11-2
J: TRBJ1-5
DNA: TGTGCCAGCAGCTCCCAGAATCAGCCCCAGCATTTT
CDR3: CASSSQNQPQHF

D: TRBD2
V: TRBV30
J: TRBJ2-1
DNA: TGTGCCTGGAGCGAACAGCGCGGGCTAGCGGCACGACAAGGGGACAATGAGCAGTTCTTC
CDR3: CAWSEQRGLAARQGDNEQFF

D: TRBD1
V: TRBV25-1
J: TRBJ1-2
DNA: TGTGCCAGCAGGGGGACAGAACTCGCGAGCTATGGCTACACCTTC
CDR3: CASRGTELASYGYTF

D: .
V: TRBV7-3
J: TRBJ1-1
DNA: TGTGCCAGCAGCTTAGGGGGCGTAAACACTGAAGCTTTCTTT
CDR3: CASSLGGVNTEAFF

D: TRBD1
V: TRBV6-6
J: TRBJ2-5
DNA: TGTGCCAGCAGTTACAACAGGGGCGGCCGAGAGACCCAGTACTTC
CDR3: CASSYNRGGRETQYF

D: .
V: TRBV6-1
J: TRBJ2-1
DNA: TGTGCCTGTGAAGAGCCCCCCAATGAGCAGTTCTTC
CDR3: CACEEPPNEQFF

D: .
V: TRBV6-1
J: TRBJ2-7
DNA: TGTGCCAGCAGACGACAGGTCCTGGACTACGAGCAGTACTTC
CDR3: CASRRQVLDYEQYF

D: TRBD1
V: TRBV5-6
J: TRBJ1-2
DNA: TGTGCCAGCAGACCCGGGACAGGCCAAGGGGACTATGGCTACACCTTC
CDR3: CASRPGTGQGDYGYTF

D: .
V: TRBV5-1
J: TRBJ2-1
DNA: TGCGCCAGCAGCTTGGCGTCAGACAATGAGCAGTTCTTC
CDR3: CASSLASDNEQFF

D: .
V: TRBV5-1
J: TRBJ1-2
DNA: TGCGCCAGCAGCTCGGAGGCCTTCTTAAACTATGGCTACACCTTC
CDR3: CASSSEAFLNYGYTF

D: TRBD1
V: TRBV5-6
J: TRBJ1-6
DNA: TGTGCCAGCAGCTTACCCCCGGGACAGGGTAATTCACCCCTCCACTTT
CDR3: CASSLPPGQGNSPLHF

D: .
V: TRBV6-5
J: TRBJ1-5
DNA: TGTGCCAGCAGTAACTGGGCGGACAAGCCCCAGCATTTT
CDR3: CASSNWADKPQHF

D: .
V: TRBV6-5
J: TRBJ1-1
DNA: TGTGCCAGCAGTTACAAGGTTGCGGCCACTGAAGCTTTCTTT
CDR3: CASSYKVAATEAFF

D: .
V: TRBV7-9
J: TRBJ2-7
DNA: TGTGCCAGCAGCTTAATGGGACAAGCCTACGAGCAGTACTTC
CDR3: CASSLMGQAYEQYF

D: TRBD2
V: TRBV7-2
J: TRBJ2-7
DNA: TGTGCCAGCAGCAGCCGACTAGCGGGCGTCATCTGGGACGAGCAGTACTTC
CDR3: CASSSRLAGVIWDEQYF

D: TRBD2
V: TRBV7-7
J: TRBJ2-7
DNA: TGTGCTAGCGGACTAGCGGGAGTTATCTCCTACGAGCAGTACTTC
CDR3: CASGLAGVISYEQYF

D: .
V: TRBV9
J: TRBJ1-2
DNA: TGTGCCAGCAGCGTAAACGGTGGGGAGGGAAGCGTCTATGGCTACACCTTC
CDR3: CASSVNGGEGSVYGYTF

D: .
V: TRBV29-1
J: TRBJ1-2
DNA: TGCAGCGCCGAAGAAACTTCTGGCTACACCTTC
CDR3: CSAEETSGYTF

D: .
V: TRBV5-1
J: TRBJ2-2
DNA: TGCGCCAGCAGCTTCTCAGGGGAGTCCGGGGAGCTGTTTTTT
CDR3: CASSFSGESGELFF

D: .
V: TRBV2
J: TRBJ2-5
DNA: TGTGCCAGCAGTGAGGAGGTGACCCAGTACTTC
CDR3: CASSEEVTQYF

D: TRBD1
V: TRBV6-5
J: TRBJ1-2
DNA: TGTGCCAGCAGTCGCAGATGGAGACAGGGGATCTCAAAAACCTTC
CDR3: CASSRRWRQGISKTF

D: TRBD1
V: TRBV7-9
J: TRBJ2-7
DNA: TGTGCCAGCAGCTTAAACCGGGACAGGGGGACATACGAGCAGTACTTC
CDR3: CASSLNRDRGTYEQYF

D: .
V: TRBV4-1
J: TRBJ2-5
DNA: TGCGCCAGCAGCCAATTAACGCGGGAGACCCAGTACTTC
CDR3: CASSQLTRETQYF

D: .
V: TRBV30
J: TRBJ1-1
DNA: TGTGCCTGGAGGCTCCTTGGGGGGGCCACAACTGAAGCTTTCTTT
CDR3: CAWRLLGGATTEAFF

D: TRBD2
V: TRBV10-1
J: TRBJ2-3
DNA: TGCGCCAGCACCGAAGCGGGACATACGCAGTATTTT
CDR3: CASTEAGHTQYF

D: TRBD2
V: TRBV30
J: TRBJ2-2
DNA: TGTGCCTGGAGTTCAACTAGGACTAGCGGTCACACCGGGGAGCTGTTTTTT
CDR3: CAWSSTRTSGHTGELFF

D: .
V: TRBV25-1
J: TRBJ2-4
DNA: TGTGCCAGCAGTGATACCAAGAGGAACATTCAGTACTTC
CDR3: CASSDTKRNIQYF

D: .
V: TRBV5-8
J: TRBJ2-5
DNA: TGTGCCAGCAGCGTCGGCCGGGACACCGGAGAGACCCAGTACTTC
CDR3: CASSVGRDTGETQYF

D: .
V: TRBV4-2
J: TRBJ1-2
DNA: TGTGCCAGCAGCCAGGCAGGGGAAAATACTTATGGCTACACCTTC
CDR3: CASSQAGENTYGYTF

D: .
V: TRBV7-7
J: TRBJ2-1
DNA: TGTGCTAGCAGCTCAGGGAGACTAGTTTCCTACAATGAGCAGTTCTTC
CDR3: CASSSGRLVSYNEQFF

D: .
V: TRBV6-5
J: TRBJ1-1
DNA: TGTGCCAGCAGGGACAGAGTTTACACTGAAGCTTTCTTT
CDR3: CASRDRVYTEAFF

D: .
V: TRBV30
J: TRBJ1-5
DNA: TGTGCCTGGAGTGCCCTTTATCAGCCCCAGCATTTT
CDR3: CAWSALYQPQHF

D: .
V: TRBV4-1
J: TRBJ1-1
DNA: TGCGCCAGCAGCCAAGGGACTGACATGAACACTGAAGCTTTCTTT
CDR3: CASSQGTDMNTEAFF

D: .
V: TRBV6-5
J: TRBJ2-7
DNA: TGTGCCAGCAGCCCCGCCTTAAATAGCGGCGAGCAGTATTTC
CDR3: CASSPALNSGEQYF

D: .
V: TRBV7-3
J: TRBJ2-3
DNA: TGTGCCAGCAGCTTAACAAGCACCCGGAGTGATACGCAGTATTTT
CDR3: CASSLTSTRSDTQYF

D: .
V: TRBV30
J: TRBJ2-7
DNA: TGTGCCTGGAGTGTTCCTGGTCGCGGCGAGCAGTACTTC
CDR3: CAWSVPGRGEQYF

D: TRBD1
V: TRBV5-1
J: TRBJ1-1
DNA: TGCGCCAGCAGCTCCTACAGGGGGCGACGGAACACTGAAGCTTTCTTT
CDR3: CASSSYRGRRNTEAFF

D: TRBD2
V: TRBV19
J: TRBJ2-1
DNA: TGTGCCAGTAGTATAGGCGGGAGCAGCAATGAGCAGTTCTTC
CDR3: CASSIGGSSNEQFF

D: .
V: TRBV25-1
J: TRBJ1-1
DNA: TGTGCCAGCAGCTGGACAGAAAGCACTGAAGCTTTCTTT
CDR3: CASSWTESTEAFF

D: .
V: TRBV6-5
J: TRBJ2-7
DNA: TGTGCCAGCAGTTACCGTGACGGGAGCTCCTACGAGCAGTACTTC
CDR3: CASSYRDGSSYEQYF

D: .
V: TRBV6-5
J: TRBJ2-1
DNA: TGTGCCAGCAGTTACCAGCAGGGGGGTGAGCAGTTCTTC
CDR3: CASSYQQGGEQFF

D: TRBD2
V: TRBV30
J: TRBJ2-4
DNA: TGTGCCTGGAGTGTACTAGCGGGGGGGCCAAACATTCAGTACTTC
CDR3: CAWSVLAGGPNIQYF

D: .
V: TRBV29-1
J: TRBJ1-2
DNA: TGCAGCGTAGACCAGGGGCCATACTATGGCTACACCTTC
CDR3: CSVDQGPYYGYTF

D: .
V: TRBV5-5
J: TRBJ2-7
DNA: TGTGCCAGCAGCCTGGACAGCAACGAGCAGTACTTC
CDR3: CASSLDSNEQYF

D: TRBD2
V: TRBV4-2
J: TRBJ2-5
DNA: TGTGCCAGCAGCCAAGGAAATAGCGGGCAAGAGACCCAGTACTTC
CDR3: CASSQGNSGQETQYF

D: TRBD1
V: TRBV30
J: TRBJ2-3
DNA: TGTGCCGGGAGTGTAGACAGGGGTGATACAGATACGCAGTATTTT
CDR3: CAGSVDRGDTDTQYF

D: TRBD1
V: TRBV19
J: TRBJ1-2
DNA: TGTGCCAGTAGTTCGGAACAGGGGGGCGACTATGGCTACACCTTC
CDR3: CASSSEQGGDYGYTF

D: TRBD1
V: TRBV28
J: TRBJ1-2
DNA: TGTGCCAGCAGTTTATGGGCAGGGGGCGTCGGTGGCTACACCTTC
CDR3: CASSLWAGGVGGYTF

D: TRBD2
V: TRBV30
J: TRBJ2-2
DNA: TGTGCCTGGAGGGGACTAGCGGGAGAGTCTCGGGGGGAGCTGTTTTTT
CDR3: CAWRGLAGESRGELFF

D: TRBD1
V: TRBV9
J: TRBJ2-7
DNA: TGTGCCAGCAGCGCTCCGGGACAGGGTCAAAGCGAGCAGTACTTC
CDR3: CASSAPGQGQSEQYF

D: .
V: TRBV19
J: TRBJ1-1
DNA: TGTGCCAGTAAGGCGGGAGGCACTGAAGCTTTCTTT
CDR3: CASKAGGTEAFF

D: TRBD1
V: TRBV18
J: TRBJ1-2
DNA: TGTGCCAGCTCACCAAGGGACAGGGGGCACTATGGCTACACCTTC
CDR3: CASSPRDRGHYGYTF

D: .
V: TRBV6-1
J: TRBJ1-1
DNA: TGTGCCAGCAGGTGGGAGGACATGAACACTGAAGCTTTCTTT
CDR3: CASRWEDMNTEAFF

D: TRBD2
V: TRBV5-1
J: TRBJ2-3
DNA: TGCGCCAGCAGCTTGACTAGCGGGAGTTTGTATACGCAGTATTTT
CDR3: CASSLTSGSLYTQYF

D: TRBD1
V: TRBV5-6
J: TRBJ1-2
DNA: TGTGCCAGCAGCTTTGGGAAGGGGGCCACTAACTATGGCTACACCTTC
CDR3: CASSFGKGATNYGYTF

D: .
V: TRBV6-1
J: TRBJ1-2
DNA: TGTGCCAGCAGTCCCGGGACAAGGAATGGCTACACCTTC
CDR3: CASSPGTRNGYTF

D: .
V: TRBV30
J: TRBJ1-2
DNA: TGTGCCTGGAGTGGCCTTGGGCAGGAAGGAGGCTACACCTTC
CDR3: CAWSGLGQEGGYTF

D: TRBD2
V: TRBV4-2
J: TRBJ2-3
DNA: TGTGCCAGCAGCCAAGAACTACCGGGACTAAAAACAGATACGCAGTATTTT
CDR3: CASSQELPGLKTDTQYF

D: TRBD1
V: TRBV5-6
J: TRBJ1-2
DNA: TGTGCCAGCAGCCGGGACAGGGAAAACTATGGCTACACCTTC
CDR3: CASSRDRENYGYTF